The TCR beta chain under discussion was sequenced for a study of read filtering for tumor transcriptome and immune sequencing. Study context: Transcriptome libraries were built from DNase-treated RNA. RNA-seq yielded only roughly 75 to 1,400 TCR reads, IR-seq about 4.05 to 11 million. Regarding the study as a whole: About 80% of IR-seq clonotypes had a single read, yet these held around 4% of reads.

This clonotype has a count of ten or more. The antigen remains unidentified. Unmatched junction bases numbered 9, after V lost 3 bases and J lost 5 bases. Germline V gene sequence: CDR1 SGHNT, CDR2 YYREEE (reference sequence). CDR3 size: 16 residues. Molecular barcoded adaptors covering alpha/delta and beta/gamma chains were used on roughly 400 ng RNA. TCRdb recomputed calls from the reads with MiXCR, one row per CDR3 protein. Of roughly 35,000 distinct CDR3 sequences detected, around 13% appear once; the ten largest clones hold around 37%. Input material: a population of CD138-negative cells sorted from bone marrow. The chain links TRBV5-4 to TRBJ2-3, with 10 bases that match TRBD1. The sequence was obtained from a donor over 35 with multiple myeloma. CDR3 nucleotides: TGTGCCAGCAGCTCAAAGGACAGGGGGTATTTAGATACGCAGTATTTT. Protein product: CASSSKDRGYLDTQYF. The full variable domain, with the rest looked up from reference TRBV5-4 and TRBJ2-3, is ETGVTQSPTHLIKTRGQQVTLRCSSQSGHNTVSWYQQALGQGPQFIFQYYREEENGRGNFPPRFSGLQFPNYSSELNVNALELDDSALYLCASSSKDRGYLDTQYFGPGTRLTVL.